This entry is about one T cell receptor (beta chain). Produced via immunoSEQ multiplex PCR; TCRdb's table is partial and in-frame only. The sample shows about 79,000 clones, 84% of them seen only once. The record originates from a study of OX40 agonist ivuxolimab in advanced cancers. As for the study in general: Those treated in dose escalation had hepatocellular carcinoma, melanoma, renal cell cancer or head and neck cancer. At around 81% male, the cohort had a mean age of 60 years, ranging from roughly 20 to 90.

CDR1 MDHEN and CDR2 SYDVKM come from the germline V gene. The CDR3 has 17 amino acids. Trimming at V came to 7 bases and at J to 0 bases, leaving 14 bases not matched to a gene. Patients were ruled out by autoimmune disease history or systemic immunosuppression. J is TRBJ1-2 and V is TRBV28; 7 bases are a match to TRBD1. This sequence was found in an adult with an advanced solid tumor such as melanoma, head and neck, liver or kidney cancer. The sequenced sample was CD4+ or CD8+ T cells sorted from blood, obtained in a trial of the OX40 agonist ivuxolimab. The CDR3, as DNA: TGTGCCAGCATCGCCCCCCAGGGGGTTTGGTCTAACTATGGCTACACCTTC. Residues: CASIAPQGVWSNYGYTF.